This T cell receptor (beta chain) was retrieved from a study of T-cell memory formation after mild COVID-19. MiXCR was run by TCRdb on the 5' RACE reads, yielding one entry per CDR3 protein. The sample carries 390,000 or so distinct CDR3 sequences, 16% recorded once. This receptor was obtained from a man aged 18 to 35 who had mild COVID-19 (a few samples of this study predate the infection). Cell type and time point are not known. Sequencing was carried out using PBMCs or a T cell subset sorted from them (not recorded which).

CDR3 coding DNA: TGTGCCAGCAGCTTTCGGTATACAGGGTATAACACTGAAGCTTTCTTT. It specifies CASSFRYTGYNTEAFF. The chain combines TRBV7-2 with TRBJ1-1, with D perhaps TRBD1 (6 bases). Germline values: CDR1 SGHTA, CDR2 FQGNSA. The V end lost 3 bases, the J end lost 2 bases, and 16 bases lay between the germline ends. This CDR3 comprises 16 residues.